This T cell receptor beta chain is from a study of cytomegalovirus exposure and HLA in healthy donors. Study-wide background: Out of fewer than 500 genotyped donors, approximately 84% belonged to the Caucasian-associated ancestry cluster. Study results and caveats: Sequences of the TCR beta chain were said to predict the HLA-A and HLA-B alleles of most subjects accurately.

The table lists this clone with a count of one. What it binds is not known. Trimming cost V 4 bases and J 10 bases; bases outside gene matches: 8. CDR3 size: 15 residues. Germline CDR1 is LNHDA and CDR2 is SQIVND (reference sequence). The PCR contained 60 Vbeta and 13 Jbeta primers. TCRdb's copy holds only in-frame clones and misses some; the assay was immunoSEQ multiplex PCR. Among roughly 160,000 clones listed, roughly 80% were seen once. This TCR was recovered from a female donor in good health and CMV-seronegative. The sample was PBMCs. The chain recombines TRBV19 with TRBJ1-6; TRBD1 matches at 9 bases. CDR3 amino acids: CASSNRDREGSPLHF. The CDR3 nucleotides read TGTGCCAGTAGTAATCGGGACAGGGAAGGGTCACCCCTCCACTTT.